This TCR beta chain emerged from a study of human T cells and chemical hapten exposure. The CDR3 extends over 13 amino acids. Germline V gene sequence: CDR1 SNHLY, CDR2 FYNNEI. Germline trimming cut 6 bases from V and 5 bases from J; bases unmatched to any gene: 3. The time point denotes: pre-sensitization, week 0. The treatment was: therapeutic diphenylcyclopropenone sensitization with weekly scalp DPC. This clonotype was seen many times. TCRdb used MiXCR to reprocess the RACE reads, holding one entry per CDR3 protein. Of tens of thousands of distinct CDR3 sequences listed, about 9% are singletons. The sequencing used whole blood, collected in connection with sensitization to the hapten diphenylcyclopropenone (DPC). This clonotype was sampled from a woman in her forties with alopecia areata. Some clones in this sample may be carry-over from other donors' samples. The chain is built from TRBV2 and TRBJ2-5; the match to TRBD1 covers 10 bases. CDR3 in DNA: TGTGCCAGCAGGACAGGGGGCTTGGAGACCCAGTACTTC. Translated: CASRTGGLETQYF.